This T cell receptor (beta chain) originates from a study of blood T cell repertoires in COVID-19. How the authors handled the data: The authors estimated nucleated cell counts from reference gene primer amplification. Generated by immunoSEQ multiplex PCR, the TCRdb table keeps only in-frame clones and is missing some. V, J and clone size are those of that table, while D and trimming were read from the DNA. Among some 180,000 clones listed, approximately 90% were seen once. Germline-derived CDR1 and CDR2 are LGHDT and YNNKEL (reference sequence). This CDR3 comprises 15 residues. V lost 4 bases, J lost 3 bases, and 5 bases stayed unmatched.

The sequenced sample consisted of peripheral blood. This TCR came from a man younger than 35 with COVID-19, enrolled during active disease. The chain carries TRBV3-1 (or the pseudogene TRBV3-2) and TRBJ2-3, with 9 bases identical to TRBD2. The CDR3 protein is CASSRSGSRTDTQYF. The CDR3 DNA reads TGTGCCAGCAGCCGTAGCGGGAGTAGAACAGATACGCAGTATTTT.